These T cell receptor beta chains were read from a single sample in a study of CD8 T cells in ankylosing spondylitis. Each CDR3 protein is one row after TCRdb ran MiXCR on the 5' RACE reads. The sample lists a few hundred thousand distinct CDR3 sequences, less than 10% occurring once. Sequencing was done on a sample of blood, either unsorted or a sorted T cell fraction (not recorded which). These receptor sequences come from a male donor with ankylosing spondylitis. Each CDR3 is given with its conserved first and last residue. A D gene is named only where the DNA matches it firmly. Not every row has a clone size; where given, it reads once, few, many or a size class.

TRBV10-3	TRBJ1-2	few	.	TGTGCCATCAGTGATGGACAGACCAACTATGGCTACACCTTC	CAISDGQTNYGYTF
TRBV7-2	TRBJ2-7	many	TRBD1	TGTGCCAGCAGCATCCAACAGGGGTTGGCCTACGAGCAGTACTTC	CASSIQQGLAYEQYF
TRBV12-3/TRBV12-4	TRBJ2-1	few	.	TGTGCCAGCTGGTTAAATTACAATGAGCAGTTCTTC	CASWLNYNEQFF
TRBV5-1	TRBJ2-1	.	TRBD1	TGCGCCAGCAGCTACGGACAGGGGGCTGGTGAGCAGTTCTTC	CASSYGQGAGEQFF
TRBV12-5	TRBJ2-7	few	TRBD1	TGTGCTAGTGGACTGGACAGGGTCGAGCAGTACTTC	CASGLDRVEQYF
TRBV7-9	TRBJ2-2	few	.	TGTGCCAGCAGCTCGATTGGGGGCACCGGGGAGCTGTTTTTT	CASSSIGGTGELFF
TRBV12-3/TRBV12-4	TRBJ2-1	many	.	TGTGCCAGCAGTCCCACCTCCGGGGGAATCTCCTACAATGAGCAGTTCTTC	CASSPTSGGISYNEQFF
TRBV9	TRBJ2-2	.	TRBD2	TGTGCCAGCAGCGGGGACGGGACTAGCGGGAGAGGGAACACCGGGGAGCTGTTTTTT	CASSGDGTSGRGNTGELFF
TRBV4-3	TRBJ2-3	.	TRBD2	TGCGCCAGCAGCCAAGATGGGGACGGGAGGGTAGATACGCAGTATTTT	CASSQDGDGRVDTQYF
TRBV28	TRBJ2-1	.	.	TGTGCCAGCAGCGGACCCCAAAACAATGAGCAGTTCTTC	CASSGPQNNEQFF
TRBV7-9	TRBJ2-7	.	TRBD2	TGTGCCAGCAGCATAGGGACTAGTGGTGCGGACGAGCAGTACTTC	CASSIGTSGADEQYF
TRBV10-3	TRBJ2-1	few	.	TGTGCCATCAGTGAGCAGCGGGTCCGGGGGGCCGATGAGCAGTTCTTC	CAISEQRVRGADEQFF
TRBV10-2	TRBJ1-1	many	.	TGCGCCAGCAGTGAAGTACTCACTGAAGCTTTCTTT	CASSEVLTEAFF
TRBV12-3/TRBV12-4	TRBJ2-1	many	.	TGTGCCAGCAGTTTGGCGGGTGAGCAGTTCTTC	CASSLAGEQFF
TRBV24-1	TRBJ2-2	.	.	TGTGCCACCGAAACCCCAGGGAACACCGGGGAGCTGTTTTTT	CATETPGNTGELFF
TRBV20-1	TRBJ1-5	few	TRBD1	TGCAGTGCGACCTTCCCGGGACAGGGTGTTTATGGCAATCAGCCCCAGCATTTT	CSATFPGQGVYGNQPQHF
TRBV6-1	TRBJ2-1	.	.	TGTGCCAGCAGAACCAAAGGGCTACAGGGAAATGAGCAGTTCTTC	CASRTKGLQGNEQFF
TRBV9	TRBJ2-1	many	TRBD2	TGTGCCAGCAGCGTAGAAGCGGGAGGGGTTGAGCAGTTCTTC	CASSVEAGGVEQFF
TRBV6-1	TRBJ2-1	many	.	TGTGCCAGCAGTGAAGAGAGGGTTCGGAAGGTCTTC	CASSEERVRKVF
TRBV28	TRBJ1-1	many	TRBD1	TGTGCCAGCAGCCTCGACAGGGGGTTTGCTGAAGCTTTCTTT	CASSLDRGFAEAFF
TRBV12-3/TRBV12-4	TRBJ2-1	few	TRBD2	TGTGCCAGCATTACTTCCAGGACTAGCGGGTTCAATGAGCAGTTCTTC	CASITSRTSGFNEQFF
TRBV2	TRBJ2-2	many	.	TGTGCCAGCAGGGTCTTGGACACCGGGGAGCTGTTTTTT	CASRVLDTGELFF
TRBV20-1	TRBJ1-5	many	TRBD1	TGCAGTGCACTCACAGGGGGCAATGAGTGGGGACAGCCCCAGCATTTT	CSALTGGNEWGQPQHF
TRBV7-2	TRBJ2-2	few	TRBD2	TGTGCCAGCAGCTTATGGAGCGGGGGGAACACCGGGGAGCTGTTTTTT	CASSLWSGGNTGELFF
TRBV29-1	TRBJ2-5	.	.	TGCAGCGCCGCGGTGGGGGGCGCCCAAGAGACCCAGTACTTC	CSAAVGGAQETQYF
TRBV20-1	TRBJ2-1	.	.	TGCAGTGCTAGTCGGGGGCTTGGTGAGCAGTTCTTC	CSASRGLGEQFF
TRBV5-1	TRBJ2-3	.	TRBD2	TGCGCCAGCAGCTTGCACAGCGGGGGGATTTCTAGCACAGATACGCAGTATTTT	CASSLHSGGISSTDTQYF
TRBV11-1	TRBJ2-6	few	TRBD1	TGTGCCAGCAGCTTAGCGTTAGGACAGGGGACTGGGGCCAACGTCCTGACTTTC	CASSLALGQGTGANVLTF
TRBV20-1	TRBJ2-3	few	TRBD2	TGCAGTGCAAACTTTCCTGGACTAGCGGAGAGCACAGATACGCAGTATTTT	CSANFPGLAESTDTQYF
TRBV5-1	TRBJ2-7	few	.	TGCGCCAGCGGATTCCGGGACACCGAGCAGTACTTC	CASGFRDTEQYF
TRBV20-1	TRBJ2-1	few	.	TGCAGTGCTACCGACCCCGGGACCTACAATGAGCAGTTCTTC	CSATDPGTYNEQFF
TRBV12-3/TRBV12-4	TRBJ1-3	many	.	TGTGCCAGCACTCCCGGGGGGCCTGGAAACACCATATATTTT	CASTPGGPGNTIYF
TRBV28	TRBJ1-2	few	TRBD1	TGTGCCAGCAGCTACGGGACAGACTATGGCTACACCTTC	CASSYGTDYGYTF
TRBV7-9	TRBJ2-3	many	TRBD2	TGTGCCAGCAGCTTTCAACTAGCGATTGTAACAGATACGCAGTATTTT	CASSFQLAIVTDTQYF
TRBV10-3	TRBJ1-1	.	.	TGTGCCATCAGTGAGGGGGTGGCCACTGAAGCTTTCTTT	CAISEGVATEAFF
TRBV12-3/TRBV12-4	TRBJ2-1	many	.	TGTGCCGCCGCCGCGGGAAGCTCCTACAATGAGCAGTTCTTC	CAAAAGSSYNEQFF
TRBV6-1	TRBJ2-3	.	.	TGTGCCAGCCGCGATTGGGACACCACAGATACGCAGTATTTT	CASRDWDTTDTQYF
TRBV5-5	TRBJ2-1	.	.	TGTGCCAGCCTACTCTCGGGTCCCAGGAGGAATGAGCAGTTCTTC	CASLLSGPRRNEQFF
TRBV7-2	TRBJ2-5	.	TRBD2	TGTGCCAGCAGCCCACCGGGACTAGCGTTCCAAGAGACCCAGTACTTC	CASSPPGLAFQETQYF
TRBV29-1	TRBJ1-1	.	.	TGCAGCGTTGAAGGGTCGGACACTGAAGCTTTCTTT	CSVEGSDTEAFF
TRBV12-3/TRBV12-4	TRBJ1-5	.	TRBD1	TGTGCCAGCAGCGGGACAGGGGATCAGCCCCAGCATTTT	CASSGTGDQPQHF
TRBV9	TRBJ2-3	.	.	TGTGCCAGCAGCGGGGACCTGGCAGATACGCAGTATTTT	CASSGDLADTQYF
TRBV7-9	TRBJ2-5	.	TRBD1	TGTGCCAGCAGCTTAGGCGGACAGGGAGAGACCCAGTACTTC	CASSLGGQGETQYF
TRBV19	TRBJ2-1	.	.	TGTGCCAGTAGTATAGTCCGGTTGTCCGGGACGGGGAATGAGCAGTTCTTC	CASSIVRLSGTGNEQFF
TRBV5-1	TRBJ2-3	few	.	TGCGCCAGCAGCCTGGACGCCACTAGCACAGATACGCAGTATTTT	CASSLDATSTDTQYF
TRBV29-1	TRBJ2-1	many	TRBD2	TGCAGCGTTGACAGCCCTAGCGGGAGCTCAAATGAGCAGTTCTTC	CSVDSPSGSSNEQFF
TRBV5-1	TRBJ2-3	many	TRBD2	TGCGCCAGCAGCCTCTTGGGACTACCAACACCTAGCACAGATACGCAGTATTTT	CASSLLGLPTPSTDTQYF
TRBV10-3	TRBJ2-1	few	TRBD2	TGTGCCACTTCCTTTAGCGGGAGCGATTACAATGAGCAGTTCTTC	CATSFSGSDYNEQFF
TRBV6-6	TRBJ2-5	few	.	TGTGCCAGCAGTTACTCGGGAGAGACCCAGTACTTC	CASSYSGETQYF
TRBV7-2	TRBJ2-5	few	.	TGTGCCAGCAGCCCCCATCGAGGGGATGGGGAGACCCAGTACTTC	CASSPHRGDGETQYF